Listed here are 17 T cell receptor beta chains from one sample, sequenced in a study of blood T cell repertoires in COVID-19. Only in-frame clones appear in the TCRdb table, and some are missing; sequencing was by immunoSEQ multiplex PCR. The sample records 150,000 to 200,000 clones, approximately 83% being singletons. Sequencing was carried out using peripheral blood. These receptors originate from a woman older than 75 with acute or convalescent COVID-19.

The chain joins TRBV27 to TRBJ2-7, with 9 bases that match TRBD1. The V gene's germline CDR1 is MNHEY and CDR2 SMNVEV (reference sequence). The CDR3 is 16 amino acids. The V gene end was trimmed by 4 bases and the J gene end by 7 bases; junction bases not matched to a gene: 14. Here the CDR3 DNA reads TGTGCCAGCAGTTCCCGGTCGGGGACAGGGACGGGGGAGCAGTACTTC. Amino acid sequence: CASSSRSGTGTGEQYF.

J is TRBJ2-5 and V is TRBV7-2; a weak D match, TRBD1 (5 bases). Trimming shortened V by 5 bases and J by 1 base, and 8 bases separated the two germline ends. The CDR3 sequence is 13 residues long. The V gene's germline CDR1 is SGHTA and CDR2 FQGNSA. CDR3 loop: CASSPDTQETQYF. The CDR3 DNA follows: TGTGCCAGCAGCCCGGACACCCAAGAGACCCAGTACTTC.

V gene TRBV7-3 combines with J gene TRBJ2-5; 14 bases align to TRBD2. Germline assignment: CDR1 SGHTA and CDR2 FQGTGA. V shed 5 bases, J shed 7 bases, and the junction held 6 bases outside the gene matches. This CDR3 comprises 15 residues. CDR3 DNA: TGTGCCAGCAGCCCCGGGACTAGCGGGGGCCCGACCCAGTACTTC. Translating gives CASSPGTSGGPTQYF.

The V and J genes are TRBV29-1 and TRBJ2-7, with TRBD2 matching 14 bases. The CDR3 has 18 residues. The germline CDR1 and CDR2 sequences are SQVTM and ANQGSEA. V was clipped by 3 bases and J by 3 bases; unmatched bases: 13. CDR3 sequence: CSVEAGGLAGVPNYEQYF. The CDR3 DNA is TGCAGCGTTGAGGCCGGGGGACTAGCGGGAGTTCCCAACTACGAGCAGTACTTC.

V gene TRBV6-1 combines with J gene TRBJ2-1; TRBD2 agrees at 8 bases. This CDR3 region has 17 residues. Looked up from germline, CDR1 is MNHNS and CDR2 is SASEGT. V lost 2 bases, J lost 2 bases, and 8 bases stayed unmatched. CDR3 nucleotide sequence: TGTGCCAGCAGTGAAAATATACTAGCGGCGACCTACAATGAGCAGTTCTTC. It translates to CASSENILAATYNEQFF.

The V gene is TRBV27, the J gene TRBJ2-3; no clear D gene. Trimming took 2 bases from V and 1 from J, leaving 13 bases between them. Germline V gene sequence: CDR1 MNHEY, CDR2 SMNVEV (reference sequence). CDR3 length equals 16 residues. Written as DNA, the CDR3 is TGTGCCAGCAGTTTACAAATAACCTCGGGCACAGATACGCAGTATTTT. Protein product: CASSLQITSGTDTQYF.

The chain recombines TRBV7-2 with TRBJ1-1, with a tentative D call TRBD1 (5 bases). V gave up 4 bases and J gave up 5 bases, with 11 bases separating them. The CDR3 length is 13 residues. Germline V CDR1 and CDR2: SGHTA, FQGNSA. This CDR3 is CASSSAGGTEAFF. DNA of the CDR3: TGTGCCAGCAGCTCCGCCGGGGGGACTGAAGCTTTCTTT.

The chain joins TRBV7-9 to TRBJ1-1; no definite D call. The germline gives CDR1 SEHNR, CDR2 FQNEAQ (reference sequence). The CDR3 consists of 15 residues. Trimming removed 5 bases from V and 5 bases from J, with 18 bases in between. The CDR3 region is CASSPLSHAGTEAFF. The CDR3 nucleotides read TGTGCCAGCAGCCCTTTGAGTCACGCGGGGACTGAAGCTTTCTTT. Full variable domain (rest looked up from reference TRBV7-9 and TRBJ1-1): DTGVSQNPRHKITKRGQNVTFRCDPISEHNRLYWYRQTLGQGPEFLTYFQNEAQLEKSRLLSDRFSAERPKGSFSTLEIQRTEQGDSAMYLCASSPLSHAGTEAFFGQGTRLTVV.

V gene TRBV18 combines with J gene TRBJ2-7, with TRBD2 identical over 8 bases. The CDR3 sequence is 14 residues long. V dropped 6 bases and J dropped 2; count of bases not matched to a gene: 6. Germline V lookup: CDR1 KGHSH, CDR2 LQKENI. The CDR3 DNA is TGTGCCAGCTCGCGTGGCGGGGGGACCTACGAGCAGTACTTC. Translated: CASSRGGGTYEQYF.

This chain uses TRBV5-4 with TRBJ2-2, with D tentatively TRBD2 (6 bases). The CDR3 is 16 residues long. Trimming removed 4 bases at V and 0 bases at J, with 13 bases between. Germline CDR1 reads SGHNT; CDR2 reads YYREEE (reference sequence). CDR3 bases: TGTGCCAGCAGCCCATATGGGGGGTCGAACACCGGGGAGCTGTTTTTT. This codes for CASSPYGGSNTGELFF.

This rearrangement joins TRBV28 to TRBJ1-1; 8 nucleotides agree with TRBD1. Germline V gives CDR1 MDHEN, CDR2 SYDVKM. This CDR3 is 14 amino acids long. V lost 5 bases and J lost 4; bases outside the gene matches: 6. For the CDR3, the DNA is TGTGCCAGCAGTCCCATGGACAGGGTCACTGAAGCTTTCTTT. Its translation: CASSPMDRVTEAFF.

The gene calls are TRBV19 and TRBJ2-1; a possible D gene is TRBD1 (6 bases). Germline V CDR1 and CDR2: LNHDA, SQIVND (reference sequence). The germline V and J ends were trimmed by 3 bases and 0 bases, with 15 bases remaining between them. There are 17 residues in the CDR3. The CDR3 protein is CASSILGTRSSYNEQFF. CDR3 DNA sequence: TGTGCCAGTAGTATTCTTGGGACAAGGAGCTCCTACAATGAGCAGTTCTTC.

This clone was detected a few times. The chain has TRBV28 and TRBJ2-7; 7 positions agree with TRBD1. Germline trimming cut 6 bases from V and 2 bases from J; bases unmatched to any gene: 10. The CDR3 consists of 15 residues. The V gene's germline CDR1 is MDHEN and CDR2 SYDVKM. DNA for the CDR3: TGTGCCAGCAGCCGAAACCGGGACAGCCCCTACGAGCAGTACTTC. Its protein product is CASSRNRDSPYEQYF.

The chain has TRBV15 and TRBJ2-2; the match to TRBD2 covers 9 bases. The CDR3 is made up of 17 amino acids. The ends lost 2 bases at V and 4 bases at J; junction bases unmatched: 8. The germline V gene has CDR1 LNHNV and CDR2 YYDKDF (reference sequence). DNA for the CDR3: TGTGCCACCAGCAGACCCCCTAGCGGGAAATCCACCGGGGAGCTGTTTTTT. Encoded protein: CATSRPPSGKSTGELFF. Using reference TRBV15 and TRBJ2-2 for the parts outside the CDR3, the full variable domain is DAMVIQNPRYQVTQFGKPVTLSCSQTLNHNVMYWYQQKSSQAPKLLFHYYDKDFNNEADTPDNFQSRRPNTSFCFLDIRSPGLGDTAMYLCATSRPPSGKSTGELFFGEGSRLTVL.

The chain joins TRBV28 to TRBJ1-2; the D gene is possibly TRBD1 (6 bases). The V and J ends lost 10 bases and 8 bases respectively, with 23 bases between them. Germline lookup yields CDR1 MDHEN and CDR2 SYDVKM. The CDR3 contains 14 residues. The CDR3 coding sequence is TGTGCCACCCTGACCGCAGGGGTGTTAGGCGGCTACACCTTC. It translates to CATLTAGVLGGYTF.

The J gene is TRBJ2-3, the V gene TRBV7-2; 7 positions match TRBD2. Germline loops: CDR1 SGHTA, CDR2 FQGNSA. J gave up 6 bases and V 4 bases, and 7 bases lay outside the gene matches. The CDR3 runs 14 residues. This chain's CDR3 is CASSSGGSWDTQYF. DNA of the CDR3: TGTGCCAGCAGCTCGGGCGGGAGCTGGGATACGCAGTATTTT. Full variable domain (missing parts from reference TRBV7-2 and TRBJ2-3): GAGVSQSPSNKVTEKGKDVELRCDPISGHTALYWYRQSLGQGLEFLIYFQGNSAPDKSGLPSDRFSAERTGGSVSTLTIQRTQQEDSAVYLCASSSGGSWDTQYFGPGTRLTVL.

The chain combines TRBV11-2 with TRBJ1-1, with TRBD1 as a possible D gene (6 bases). Trimming cost V 1 base and J 8 bases, with 14 bases left between them. Germline V CDR1 and CDR2: SGHAT, FQNNGV. The CDR3 runs to 14 residues. Written as DNA, the CDR3 is TGTGCCAGCAGCTTAGGAAAACAGGGACGCGAAGCTTTCTTT. Translated: CASSLGKQGREAFF.